This TCR beta chain came from a study of blood T cells in healthy people across ages. The CDR3 extends over 15 amino acids. Germline V gene lookup returns CDR1 MDHEN and CDR2 SYDVKM. V was shortened by 0 bases and J by 0 bases, with 8 bases between the two germline ends. A second roughly 7 to 11 cycle PCR used barcoded and J-beta primers. TCRdb redid the calling of the 5' RACE reads with MiXCR, one entry per CDR3 protein. The sample lists around 800,000 distinct CDR3 sequences; about 47% were seen once. The V call is TRBV28, the J call TRBJ1-1; tentatively, D is TRBD1 (5 bases). The clonotype originates from an elderly man in good health. The material sequenced was blood. The CDR3, as DNA: TGTGCCAGCAGTTTATGGGGGACGGTGAACACTGAAGCTTTCTTT. This sequence encodes CASSLWGTVNTEAFF. Based on the CDR3 plus reference TRBV28 and TRBJ1-1, the full variable domain is DVKVTQSSRYLVKRTGEKVFLECVQDMDHENMFWYRQDPGLGLRLIYFSYDVKMKEKGDIPEGYSVSREKKERFSLILESASTNQTSMYLCASSLWGTVNTEAFFGQGTRLTVV.